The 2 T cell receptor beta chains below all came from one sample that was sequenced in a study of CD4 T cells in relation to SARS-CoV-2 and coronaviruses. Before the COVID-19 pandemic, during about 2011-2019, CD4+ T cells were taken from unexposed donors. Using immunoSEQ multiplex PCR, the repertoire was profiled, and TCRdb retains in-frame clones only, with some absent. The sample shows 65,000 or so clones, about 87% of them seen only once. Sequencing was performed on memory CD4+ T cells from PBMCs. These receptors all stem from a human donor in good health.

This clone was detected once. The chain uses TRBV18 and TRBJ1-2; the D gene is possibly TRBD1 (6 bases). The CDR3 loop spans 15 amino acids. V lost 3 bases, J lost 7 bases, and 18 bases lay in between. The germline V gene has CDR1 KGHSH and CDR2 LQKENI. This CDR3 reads CASSPNREDFGGYTF. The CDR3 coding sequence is TGTGCCAGCTCACCGAACAGGGAGGACTTTGGTGGCTACACCTTC.

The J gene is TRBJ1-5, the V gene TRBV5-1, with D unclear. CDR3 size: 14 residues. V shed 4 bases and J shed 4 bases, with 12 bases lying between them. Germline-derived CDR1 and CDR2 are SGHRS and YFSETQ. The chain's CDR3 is CASSVDGRNQPQHF. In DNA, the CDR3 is TGCGCCAGCAGCGTGGACGGCCGGAATCAGCCCCAGCATTTT. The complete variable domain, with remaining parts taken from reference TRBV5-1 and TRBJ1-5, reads KAGVTQTPRYLIKTRGQQVTLSCSPISGHRSVSWYQQTPGQGLQFLFEYFSETQRNKGNFPGRFSGRQFSNSRSEMNVSTLELGDSALYLCASSVDGRNQPQHFGDGTRLSIL.